This T cell receptor beta chain was observed in a study of blood T cell repertoires in COVID-19 (dated by TCRdb to 2019 to 2021). Study-level background: Collaborator samples came from the United States, Italy and Spain and covered acute and convalescent phases of COVID-19. The prospective study material was composed of cDNA or gDNA derived from T cells, B-cell-depleted T cells, or PBMCs. Subjects who had been exposed to COVID-19, were actively infected with it, or had recovered from it provided the deeply sampled blood TCRbeta repertoires that made up the dataset. The repertoires were released in a freely available public database meant as a resource for research on the immune response to SARS-CoV-2. Samples were obtained from the ongoing ImmuneRACE study (first 160 participants) and from 1,200 or so subjects provided by 6 global collaborators. The sample metadata nearly always contained a de-identified subject ID, COVID-19 status, age in years and sex. HLA class I and class II types, where available, came from metadata supplied by the sample provider rather than from assay-based typing. Results the study describes overall, beyond this receptor: The amount of clinical and demographic metadata varied by source and participant and was provided uncurated.

TCRbeta CDR3 regions were amplified from genomic DNA by means of the immunoSEQ Assay, a bias-controlled multiplex PCR. On the authors' methods: Nucleated cell counts per sample were estimated from amplification of reference gene primers within the assay. To quantify the absolute abundance of each unique TCRbeta CDR3 rearrangement, sequence reads were collapsed and filtered. For each sample, productive Simpson clonality was calculated as the square root of Simpson's diversity index over productive rearrangements. TCRdb took this table from immuneACCESS and kept in-frame rearrangements with V and J called. Such tables lack part of the clones; where checked against another copy, unresolved V genes explain under half of the gap, and the rest is unexplained. D and trimming come from the DNA, and the V and J calls and clone size come from that table. This sample is represented by 150,000 to 200,000 clones; 88% of them were singletons. The ten largest clones add up to roughly 10% of the sample.

Looking up the germline V gene (reference sequence) yields CDR1 SGHAT and CDR2 FQDESV. V drops 8 bases and J drops 15 bases, leaving 14 bases in between. The CDR3 has 10 amino acids, counting the end cysteine and phenylalanine. CDR3 DNA only is kept here, 30 bases in frame from base 1. In regard to this clone: Its antigen is currently not known. Per-base quality was not reported, and no clone a single base away is much larger than it.

Enrolling through a virtual design, the prospective study's participants ranged in age from roughly 18 to 95 years and lived across 20 to 30 United States geographic areas. Cohort assignment in the prospective study relied on participant-reported clinical history from a screening survey and a study questionnaire. ImmuneRACE Cohort 3 recovered participants were defined by two consecutive negative NP/OP PCR tests, healthcare professional clearance, or symptom resolution. Mobile phlebotomists in the prospective study collected whole blood, serum and a nasopharyngeal or oropharyngeal swab from every participant. Additional blood draws and questionnaires over an approximately 2-month period could optionally be provided by prospective study participants. Prospective study blood samples were shipped either frozen or at room temperature before DNA extraction.

The clonotype originates from a woman aged 18-29 years who had recovered from COVID-19. Material: PBMCs or T cells enriched from blood (not recorded which). The V and J segments used are TRBV11-1 and TRBJ2-1; too little of a D gene remains to name it. The CDR3 reads as follows: CASADSDPFF. Read as DNA, the sequence is TGTGCCAGCGCCGACTCCGACCCGTTCTTC.